Below, 20 T cell receptor beta chains from the same sample are listed, as sequenced in a study of T cell repertoires in cytomegalovirus infection. Each CDR3 protein is one row after TCRdb ran MiXCR on the reads. This table has 45,000 to 60,000 distinct CDR3 sequences, 20% to 25% appearing once. These TCRs are of unknown antigen specificity. The source was CD8+ T cells from cultured PBMCs, collected from culture after CMV antigen stimulation. These receptors were collected from a human donor in good health (CMV status not recorded). Some clones in this sample may be carry-over from other donors' samples.

The chain uses TRBV4-3 and TRBJ2-3; D may be TRBD2 (5 bases). Trimming cost V 1 base and J 6 bases, with 8 bases left between them. The germline gives CDR1 LGHNA, CDR2 YSLEER. The CDR3 covers 13 residues. The CDR3 loop reads CASSQVDFDTQYF. DNA of the CDR3: TGCGCCAGCAGCCAAGTGGACTTTGATACGCAGTATTTT.

This clonotype was seen a few times. The chain links TRBV6-2 or TRBV6-3 to TRBJ2-7; 12 bases fit TRBD2. V trimming: 2 bases; J trimming: 0 bases; junction bases outside the gene matches: 5. The CDR3 sequence is 17 residues long. CDR1 is MNHEY, CDR2 SVGEGT, per germline. This chain's CDR3 is CASSYELAGGSSYEQYF. The CDR3 coding sequence is TGTGCCAGCAGTTACGAGCTAGCGGGAGGGTCCTCCTACGAGCAGTACTTC.

The CDR3 region is CASSRPESGNTIYF. In nucleotides, the CDR3 is TGTGCCAGCAGCCGGCCGGAATCTGGAAACACCATATATTTT. The rearrangement joins TRBV5-4 to TRBJ1-3; D is ambiguous. Germline loops: CDR1 SGHNT, CDR2 YYREEE (reference sequence). The CDR3 length is 14 residues. The V and J ends lost 4 bases and 1 base respectively, with 9 bases between them. Together with reference TRBV5-4 and TRBJ1-3, the CDR3 gives the full variable domain: ETGVTQSPTHLIKTRGQQVTLRCSSQSGHNTVSWYQQALGQGPQFIFQYYREEENGRGNFPPRFSGLQFPNYSSELNVNALELDDSALYLCASSRPESGNTIYFGEGSWLTVV.

In this sample, this clonotype turned up a few times. The chain uses TRBV5-1 and TRBJ2-7, with 7 bases identical to TRBD1. V lost 2 bases to trimming and J lost 5 bases; unmatched junction nucleotides: 7. The CDR3 sequence is 14 residues long. Germline-derived CDR1 and CDR2 are SGHRS and YFSETQ. The CDR3 region is CASSFDRVSDEQYF. The CDR3 region has the DNA TGCGCCAGCAGCTTCGACAGGGTGAGCGACGAGCAGTACTTC.

This clonotype occurred a few times. The chain employs TRBV7-2 and TRBJ2-7, with D possibly being TRBD2 (5 bases). Looked up from germline, CDR1 is SGHTA and CDR2 is FQGNSA. The CDR3 runs 14 residues. The germline V and J ends were trimmed by 7 bases and 2 bases, with 15 bases remaining between them. The CDR3, as DNA: TGTGCCAGCACCCCTCGGGTGGGAGCCTACGAGCAGTACTTC. Encoded protein: CASTPRVGAYEQYF.

The chain employs TRBV10-3 and TRBJ2-1; perhaps TRBD2 as D (5 bases). CDR3 length: 15 residues. CDR1 and CDR2 from the germline V gene are ENHRY and SYGVKD. The V and J ends lost 6 bases and 0 bases respectively, with 12 bases between them. For the CDR3, the DNA is TGTGCCATCAGCCTTACTAGTGACTCCTACAATGAGCAGTTCTTC. Translating it yields CAISLTSDSYNEQFF.

V and J are TRBV27 and TRBJ2-2; TRBD1 matches 8 bases. The CDR3 is 14 residues long. Germline V CDR1 and CDR2: MNHEY, SMNVEV (reference sequence). V lost 3 bases, J lost 7 bases, and 4 bases stayed unmatched. Here the CDR3 DNA reads TGTGCCAGCAGTTTCTGGACAGGGAACGGGGAGCTGTTTTTT. It specifies CASSFWTGNGELFF.

The chain employs TRBV7-8 and TRBJ1-5, with 8 nucleotides matching TRBD1. J lost 7 bases, V lost 0 bases, and 2 bases had no gene match. Germline CDR1 SGHVS, CDR2 FQNEAQ. CDR3 length equals 14 residues. The CDR3 nucleotides are TGTGCCAGCAGCTTAGCACAGGGGGGCCAGCCCCAGCATTTT. This encodes CASSLAQGGQPQHF.

This clonotype showed up many times. The chain is built from TRBV7-6 and TRBJ1-1, with D hard to call. The germline CDR1 and CDR2 sequences are SGHVS and FNYEAQ. Trimming removed 1 base from V and 1 base from J, with 13 bases in between. CDR3 size: 16 residues. Here the CDR3 reads CASSLVLGVQNTEAFF. The CDR3 DNA reads as TGTGCCAGCAGCTTAGTTCTCGGGGTCCAGAACACTGAAGCTTTCTTT.

V and J are TRBV7-9 and TRBJ2-7; weak D call: TRBD2 (7 bases). Germline V CDR1 and CDR2: SEHNR, FQNEAQ (reference sequence). Trimming took off 8 bases at V and 4 bases at J, with 18 bases between the two ends. CDR3 size: 14 residues. The CDR3 coding sequence is TGTGCCAGCGGGGGGGGCGACGACCCTTACGAGCAGTACTTC. This translates into CASGGGDDPYEQYF.

The J gene is TRBJ2-1, the V gene TRBV6-6; 11 positions match TRBD1. Germline V gives CDR1 MNHNY, CDR2 SVGAGI (reference sequence). V trimming: 6 bases; J trimming: 3 bases; junction bases outside the gene matches: 4. The CDR3 has 15 amino acids. CDR3 amino acids: CASRRDRGDYNEQFF. CDR3 nucleotides: TGTGCCAGCAGGAGGGACAGGGGGGACTACAATGAGCAGTTCTTC.

The V and J genes are TRBV9 and TRBJ2-1, with 12 bases identical to TRBD1. V was pared by 0 bases and J by 8 bases, with 9 bases of the junction left unmatched. The CDR3 spans 17 residues. CDR1 SGDLS and CDR2 YYNGEE come from the germline V gene. CDR3 bases: TGTGCCAGCAGCGTAGCTAGGGACAGGGGGCTCGGGCATGAGCAGTTCTTC. It specifies CASSVARDRGLGHEQFF.

This rearrangement joins TRBV5-1 to TRBJ1-2; 10 nucleotides align to TRBD1. Germline CDR1 is SGHRS and CDR2 is YFSETQ. The junction had 6 bases not matched to a gene; V was cut back by 1 base and J by 6 bases. This CDR3 contains 15 residues. DNA of the CDR3: TGCGCCAGCAGCTTGTCCGGGACAGGGGTGAATGGCTACACCTTC. This sequence encodes CASSLSGTGVNGYTF. The full variable domain, its missing parts supplied by reference TRBV5-1 and TRBJ1-2, is KAGVTQTPRYLIKTRGQQVTLSCSPISGHRSVSWYQQTPGQGLQFLFEYFSETQRNKGNFPGRFSGRQFSNSRSEMNVSTLELGDSALYLCASSLSGTGVNGYTFGSGTRLTVV.

This clonotype has only a few counts. This sequence joins TRBV24-1 and TRBJ2-1, with 11 bases identical to TRBD1. This CDR3 spans 14 amino acids. Germline CDR1 is KGHDR and CDR2 is SFDVKD. Trimming cost V 10 bases and J 7 bases; bases outside gene matches: 8. The CDR3 DNA reads as TGTGCCACGGTGGGGACAGGGGGTGGGAATGAGCAGTTCTTC. Protein: CATVGTGGGNEQFF.

This chain joins TRBV12-3 or TRBV12-4 and TRBJ2-2; tentative D call: TRBD2 (5 bases). The CDR3 has 12 residues. Between the trimmed V and J ends, which lost 7 bases and 8 bases, there was a span of 11 bases. The CDR3 DNA reads TGTGCCAGCACTCTCGGGGTGGGGGAGCTGTTTTTT. Residues: CASTLGVGELFF.

This clonotype was counted between two and nine times. This chain links TRBV6-2 or TRBV6-3 with TRBJ2-7; D call uncertain. Germline loops: CDR1 MNHEY, CDR2 SVGEGT. The CDR3 length is 13 residues. The V end lost 3 bases, the J end lost 3 bases, and 9 bases lay between the germline ends. The CDR3 loop is CASSYGRIYEQYF. CDR3 DNA: TGTGCCAGCAGTTATGGTAGAATCTACGAGCAGTACTTC.

This clonotype was seen more than once but under ten times. The chain joins TRBV19 to TRBJ2-1; D call uncertain. V lost 3 bases and J 1 base, leaving 10 bases between the germline ends. This CDR3 has 15 residues. The germline V gene has CDR1 LNHDA and CDR2 SQIVND (reference sequence). The CDR3 DNA reads TGTGCCAGTAGTATTTCTGTTGGGTCCTACAATGAGCAGTTCTTC. Its protein is CASSISVGSYNEQFF.

V gene TRBV6-8 combines with J gene TRBJ2-2, with 7 positions matching TRBD2. V trimming: 6 bases; J trimming: 5 bases; junction bases outside the gene matches: 6. The CDR3 runs 14 residues. Germline values: CDR1 MNHGY, CDR2 SAAAGT. The CDR3 spells CASRLTAGTGELFF. CDR3 DNA sequence: TGTGCCAGCAGACTGACAGCGGGGACCGGGGAGCTGTTTTTT.

This clonotype has only a few counts. The chain is built from TRBV7-9 and TRBJ1-1; D is undetermined. This CDR3 contains 14 residues. In germline, CDR1 is SEHNR, CDR2 FQNEAQ (reference sequence). Between the trimmed V and J ends, which lost 0 bases and 5 bases, there was a span of 10 bases. The CDR3: CASSLASGSTEAFF. The CDR3 DNA reads as TGTGCCAGCAGCTTAGCGAGTGGGTCTACTGAAGCTTTCTTT. Complete variable domain (other parts from reference TRBV7-9 and TRBJ1-1): DTGVSQNPRHKITKRGQNVTFRCDPISEHNRLYWYRQTLGQGPEFLTYFQNEAQLEKSRLLSDRFSAERPKGSFSTLEIQRTEQGDSAMYLCASSLASGSTEAFFGQGTRLTVV.

The chain couples TRBV12-3 or TRBV12-4 to TRBJ2-7, with 11 bases matching TRBD1. The CDR3 runs 15 residues. V shed 5 bases and J 6 bases; nucleotides not matched to a gene: 9. CDR3 sequence reads: CASSQGQGAGSEQYF. CDR3 DNA sequence: TGTGCCAGCAGTCAAGGACAGGGGGCCGGCTCCGAGCAGTACTTC.